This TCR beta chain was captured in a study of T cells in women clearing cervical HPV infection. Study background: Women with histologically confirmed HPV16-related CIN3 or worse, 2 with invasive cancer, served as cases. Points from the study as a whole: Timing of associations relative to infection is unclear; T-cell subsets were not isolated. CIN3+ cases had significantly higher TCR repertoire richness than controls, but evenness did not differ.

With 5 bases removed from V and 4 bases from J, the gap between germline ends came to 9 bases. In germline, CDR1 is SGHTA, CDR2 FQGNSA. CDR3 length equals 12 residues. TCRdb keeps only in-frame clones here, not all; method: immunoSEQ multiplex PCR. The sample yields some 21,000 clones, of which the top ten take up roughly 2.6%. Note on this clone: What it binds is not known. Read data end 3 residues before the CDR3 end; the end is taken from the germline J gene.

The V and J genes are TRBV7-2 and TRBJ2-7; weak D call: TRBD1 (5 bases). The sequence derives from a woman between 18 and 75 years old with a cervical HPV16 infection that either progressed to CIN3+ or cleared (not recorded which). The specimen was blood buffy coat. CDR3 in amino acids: CASSLQGYEQYF. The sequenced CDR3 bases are TGTGCCAGCAGCCTCCAGGGATACGAG.